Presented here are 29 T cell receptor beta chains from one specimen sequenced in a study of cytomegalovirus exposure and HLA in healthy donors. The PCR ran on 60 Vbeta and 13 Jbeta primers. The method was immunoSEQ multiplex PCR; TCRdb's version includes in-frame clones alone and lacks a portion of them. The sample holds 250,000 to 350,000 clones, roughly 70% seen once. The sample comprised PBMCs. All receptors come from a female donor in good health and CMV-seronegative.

CDR3 DNA sequence: TGTGCCAGTGGGAACTTACAGGGGTATGAGCAGTTCTTC. This codes for CASGNLQGYEQFF. The chain links TRBV19 to TRBJ2-1, with 7 nucleotides matching TRBD1. This CDR3 comprises 13 residues. V lost 8 bases, J lost 8 bases, and 9 bases stayed unmatched. Germline V gene lookup returns CDR1 LNHDA and CDR2 SQIVND (reference sequence).

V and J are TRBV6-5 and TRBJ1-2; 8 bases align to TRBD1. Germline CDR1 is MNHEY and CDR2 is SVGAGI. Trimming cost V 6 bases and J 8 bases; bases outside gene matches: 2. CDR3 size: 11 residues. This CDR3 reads CASRGDRGYTF. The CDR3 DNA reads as TGTGCCAGCAGGGGGGACAGGGGCTACACCTTC.

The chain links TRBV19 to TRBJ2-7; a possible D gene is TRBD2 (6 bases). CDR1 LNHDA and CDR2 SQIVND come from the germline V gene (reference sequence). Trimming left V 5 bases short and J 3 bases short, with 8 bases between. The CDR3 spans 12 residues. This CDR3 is CASSAGLYEQYF. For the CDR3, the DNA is TGTGCCAGTAGTGCGGGACTCTACGAGCAGTACTTC.

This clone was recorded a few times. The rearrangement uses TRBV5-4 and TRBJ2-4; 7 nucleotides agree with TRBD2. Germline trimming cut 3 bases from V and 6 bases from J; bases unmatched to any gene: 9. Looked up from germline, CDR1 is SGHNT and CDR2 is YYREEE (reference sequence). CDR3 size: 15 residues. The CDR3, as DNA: TGTGCCAGCAGCTCAATGGGAGGGACCGTAAACATTCAGTACTTC. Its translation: CASSSMGGTVNIQYF.

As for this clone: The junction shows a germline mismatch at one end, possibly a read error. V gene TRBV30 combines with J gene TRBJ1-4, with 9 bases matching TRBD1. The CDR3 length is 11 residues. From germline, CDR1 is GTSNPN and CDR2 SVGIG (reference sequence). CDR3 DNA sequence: TGTGCCTGGAGTCAGGGACAGGGTCTACTTTTT. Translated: CAWSQGQGLLF.

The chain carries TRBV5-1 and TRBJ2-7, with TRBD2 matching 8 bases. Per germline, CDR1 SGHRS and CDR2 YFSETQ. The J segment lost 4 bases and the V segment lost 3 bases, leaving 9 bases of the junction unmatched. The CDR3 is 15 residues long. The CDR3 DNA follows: TGCGCCAGCAGCTATACAGCGGGAGCTCAGTACGAGCAGTACTTC. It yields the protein CASSYTAGAQYEQYF.

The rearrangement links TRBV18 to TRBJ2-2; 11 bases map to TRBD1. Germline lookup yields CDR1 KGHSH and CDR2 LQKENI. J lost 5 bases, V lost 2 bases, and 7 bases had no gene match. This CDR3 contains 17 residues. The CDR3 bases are TGTGCCAGCTCACCAGTTTTACGGGACAGGGGGACCGGGGAGCTGTTTTTT. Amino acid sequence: CASSPVLRDRGTGELFF.

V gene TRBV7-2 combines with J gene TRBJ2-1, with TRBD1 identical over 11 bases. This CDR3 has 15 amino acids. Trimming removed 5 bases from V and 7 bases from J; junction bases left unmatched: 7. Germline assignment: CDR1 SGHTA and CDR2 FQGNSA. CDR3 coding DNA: TGTGCCAGCAGCCCGGACAGGGGGCGATTAAATGAGCAGTTCTTC. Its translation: CASSPDRGRLNEQFF.

The DNA of the CDR3 is TGTGCCAGCAGCCCGGAGTTTCTCCTGACTTTC. The encoded protein is CASSPEFLLTF. This sequence joins TRBV16 and TRBJ2-6; D gene unclear. Germline loops: CDR1 KGHSY, CDR2 FQNENV. This CDR3 has 11 amino acids. Trimming shortened V by 4 bases and J by 14 bases, and 9 bases separated the two germline ends.

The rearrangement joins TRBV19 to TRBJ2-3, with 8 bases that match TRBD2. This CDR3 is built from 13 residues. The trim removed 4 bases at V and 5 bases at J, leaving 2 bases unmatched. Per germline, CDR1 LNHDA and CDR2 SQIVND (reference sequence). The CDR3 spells CASSTLAGDTQYF. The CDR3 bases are TGTGCCAGTAGTACTCTAGCGGGAGATACGCAGTATTTT. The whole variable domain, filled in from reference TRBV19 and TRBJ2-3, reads DGGITQSPKYLFRKEGQNVTLSCEQNLNHDAMYWYRQDPGQGLRLIYYSQIVNDFQKGDIAEGYSVSREKKESFPLTVTSAQKNPTAFYLCASSTLAGDTQYFGPGTRLTVL.

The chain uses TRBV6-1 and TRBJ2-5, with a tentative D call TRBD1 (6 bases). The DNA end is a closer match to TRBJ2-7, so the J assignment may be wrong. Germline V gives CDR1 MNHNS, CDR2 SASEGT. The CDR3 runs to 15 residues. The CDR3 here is CASRPEQGLGYEQYF. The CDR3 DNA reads TGTGCCAGCAGGCCTGAACAGGGTCTGGGTTACGAGCAGTACTTC.

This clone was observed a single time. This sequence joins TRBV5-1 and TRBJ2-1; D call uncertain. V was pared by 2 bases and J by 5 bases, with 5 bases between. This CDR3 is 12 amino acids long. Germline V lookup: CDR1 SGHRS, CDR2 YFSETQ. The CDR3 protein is CASSFVNNEQFF. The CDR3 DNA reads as TGCGCCAGCAGCTTTGTCAACAATGAGCAGTTCTTC.

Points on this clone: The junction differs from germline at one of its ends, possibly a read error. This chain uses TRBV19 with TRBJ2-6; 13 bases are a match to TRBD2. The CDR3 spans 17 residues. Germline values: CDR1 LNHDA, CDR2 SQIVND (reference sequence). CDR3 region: CARTGLAGAPGANVLTF. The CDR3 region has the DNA TGTGCCAGAACAGGACTAGCGGGAGCCCCTGGCGCCAACGTCCTGACTTTC.

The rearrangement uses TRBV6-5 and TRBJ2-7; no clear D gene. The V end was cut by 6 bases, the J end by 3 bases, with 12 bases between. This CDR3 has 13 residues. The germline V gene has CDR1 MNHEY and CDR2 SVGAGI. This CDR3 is CASSRRRLYEQYF. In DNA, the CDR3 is TGTGCCAGCAGCCGGCGGCGTCTCTACGAGCAGTACTTC.

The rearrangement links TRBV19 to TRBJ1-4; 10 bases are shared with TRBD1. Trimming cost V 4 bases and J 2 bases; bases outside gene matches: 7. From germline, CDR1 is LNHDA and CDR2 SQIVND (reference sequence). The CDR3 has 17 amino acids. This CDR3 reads CASSTPGQGITNEKLFF. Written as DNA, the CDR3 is TGTGCCAGTAGTACCCCGGGACAGGGGATCACTAATGAAAAACTGTTTTTT.

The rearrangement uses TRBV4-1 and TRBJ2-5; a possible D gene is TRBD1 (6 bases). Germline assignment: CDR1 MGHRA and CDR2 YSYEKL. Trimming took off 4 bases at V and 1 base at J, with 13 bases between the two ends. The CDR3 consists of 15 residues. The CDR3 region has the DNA TGCGCCAGCAGCCCTTCCGGGACAATCCAAGAGACCCAGTACTTC. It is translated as CASSPSGTIQETQYF.

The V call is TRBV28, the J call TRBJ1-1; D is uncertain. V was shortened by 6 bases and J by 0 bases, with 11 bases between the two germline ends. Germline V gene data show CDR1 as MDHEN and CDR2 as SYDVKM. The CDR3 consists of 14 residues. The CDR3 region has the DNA TGTGCCAGCAGCATAAGCAAAATGAACACTGAAGCTTTCTTT. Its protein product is CASSISKMNTEAFF.

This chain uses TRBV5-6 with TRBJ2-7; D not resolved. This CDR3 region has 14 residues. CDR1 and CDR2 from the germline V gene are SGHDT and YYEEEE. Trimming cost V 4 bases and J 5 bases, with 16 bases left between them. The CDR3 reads CASSPRSFLHEQYF. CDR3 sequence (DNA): TGTGCCAGCAGCCCGCGGTCGTTCCTGCACGAGCAGTACTTC. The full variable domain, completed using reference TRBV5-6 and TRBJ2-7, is DAGVTQSPTHLIKTRGQQVTLRCSPKSGHDTVSWYQQALGQGPQFIFQYYEEEERQRGNFPDRFSGHQFPNYSSELNVNALLLGDSALYLCASSPRSFLHEQYFGPGTRLTVT.

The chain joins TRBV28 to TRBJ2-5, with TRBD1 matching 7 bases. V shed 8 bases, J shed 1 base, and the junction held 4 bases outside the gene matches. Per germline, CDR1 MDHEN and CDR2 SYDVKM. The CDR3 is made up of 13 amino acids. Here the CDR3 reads CASLAGGQETQYF. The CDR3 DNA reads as TGTGCCAGCCTGGCAGGGGGCCAAGAGACCCAGTACTTC.

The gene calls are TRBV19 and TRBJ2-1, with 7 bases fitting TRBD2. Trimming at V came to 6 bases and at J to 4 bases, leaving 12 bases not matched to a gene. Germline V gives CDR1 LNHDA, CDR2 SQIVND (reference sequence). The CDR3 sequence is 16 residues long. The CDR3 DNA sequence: TGTGCCAGTAGCACTCCGGGACTACCGCCTTACAATGAGCAGTTCTTC. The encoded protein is CASSTPGLPPYNEQFF.

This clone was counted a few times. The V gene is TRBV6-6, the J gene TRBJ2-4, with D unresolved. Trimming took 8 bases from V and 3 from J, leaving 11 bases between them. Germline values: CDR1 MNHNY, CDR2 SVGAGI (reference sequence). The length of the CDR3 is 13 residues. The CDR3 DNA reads TGTGCCAGCTTTGATCCTAACAAAAACATTCAGTACTTC. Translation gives CASFDPNKNIQYF.

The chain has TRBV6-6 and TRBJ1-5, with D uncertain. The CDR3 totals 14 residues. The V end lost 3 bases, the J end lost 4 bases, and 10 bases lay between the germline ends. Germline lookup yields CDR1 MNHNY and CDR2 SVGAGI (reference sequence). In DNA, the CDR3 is TGTGCCAGCAGTTATTCGGGGTCAAATCAGCCCCAGCATTTT. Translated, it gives CASSYSGSNQPQHF.

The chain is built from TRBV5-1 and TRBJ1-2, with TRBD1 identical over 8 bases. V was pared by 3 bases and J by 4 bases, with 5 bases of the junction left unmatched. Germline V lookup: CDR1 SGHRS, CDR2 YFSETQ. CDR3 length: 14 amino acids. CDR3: CASSWSGTGYGYTF. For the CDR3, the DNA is TGCGCCAGCAGCTGGTCCGGGACAGGCTATGGCTACACCTTC.

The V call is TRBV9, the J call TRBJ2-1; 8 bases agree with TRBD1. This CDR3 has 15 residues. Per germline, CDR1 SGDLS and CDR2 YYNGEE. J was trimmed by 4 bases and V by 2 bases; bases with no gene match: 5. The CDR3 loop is CASSVSGQEYNEQFF. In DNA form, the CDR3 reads TGTGCCAGCAGCGTTTCGGGACAGGAGTACAATGAGCAGTTCTTC.

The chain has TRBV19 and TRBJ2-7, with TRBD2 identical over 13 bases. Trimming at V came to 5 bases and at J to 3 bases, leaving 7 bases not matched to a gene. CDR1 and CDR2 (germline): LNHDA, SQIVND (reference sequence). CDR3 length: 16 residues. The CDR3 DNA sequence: TGTGCCAGTAGTGTCGGGACTAGCGGGACCCACTACGAGCAGTACTTC. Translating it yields CASSVGTSGTHYEQYF.

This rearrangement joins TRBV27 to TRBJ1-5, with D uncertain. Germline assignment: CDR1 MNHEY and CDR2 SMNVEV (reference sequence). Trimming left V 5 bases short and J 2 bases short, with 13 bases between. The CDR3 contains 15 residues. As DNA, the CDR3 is TGTGCCAGCAGTCCCGTCGGGAGGGGCAATCAGCCCCAGCATTTT. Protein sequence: CASSPVGRGNQPQHF.

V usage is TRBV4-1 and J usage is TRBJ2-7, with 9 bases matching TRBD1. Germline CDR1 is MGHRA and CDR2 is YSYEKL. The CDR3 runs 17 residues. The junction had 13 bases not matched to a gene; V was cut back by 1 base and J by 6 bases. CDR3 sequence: CASSQAGSGQGIREQYF. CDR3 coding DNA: TGCGCCAGCAGCCAAGCTGGGTCGGGACAGGGTATCCGCGAGCAGTACTTC.

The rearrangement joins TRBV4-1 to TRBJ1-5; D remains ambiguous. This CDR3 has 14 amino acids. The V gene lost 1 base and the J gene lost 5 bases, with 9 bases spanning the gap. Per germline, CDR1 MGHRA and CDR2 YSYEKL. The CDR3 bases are TGCGCCAGCAGCCAAGGAGACACCTATCAGCCCCAGCATTTT. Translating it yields CASSQGDTYQPQHF.

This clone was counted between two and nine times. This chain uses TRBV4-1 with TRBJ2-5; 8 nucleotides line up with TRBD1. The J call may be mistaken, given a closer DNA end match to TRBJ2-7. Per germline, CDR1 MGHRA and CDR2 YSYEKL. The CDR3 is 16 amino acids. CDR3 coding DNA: TGCGCCAGCAGCCAAGACTCGACAGGGGTATGGTACGAGCAGTACTTC. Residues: CASSQDSTGVWYEQYF.